The TCR beta chain under discussion was sequenced for a study of cytomegalovirus exposure and HLA in healthy donors. Points from the study as a whole: The study listed about 150 cytomegalovirus-associated TCR beta chains. Most sequenced TCRs were rare (though some public TCRs occurred in many donors).

Turning to this clone: Its antigen is unknown.

The donors were members of the validation cohort, which comprised approximately 120 subjects and was separate from the first cohort of roughly 700 subjects. With V trimmed by 4 bases and J by 5 bases, 7 bases remained unmatched. The CDR3 has 14 residues. CDR1 and CDR2 from the germline V gene are GTSNPN and SVGIG (reference sequence). Using immunoSEQ multiplex PCR, the repertoire was profiled, and TCRdb retains in-frame clones only, with some absent. The table has roughly 79,000 clones, about 92% seen once. The chain recombines TRBV30 with TRBJ2-1; TRBD1 aligns across 8 bases. Source material: PBMCs. The TCR comes from a man between 18 and 29 years old in good health and CMV-seronegative. This chain's CDR3 is CAWNRGYGDNEQFF. The CDR3 region has the DNA TGTGCCTGGAACAGGGGGTACGGCGACAATGAGCAGTTCTTC. Full variable domain (missing parts from reference TRBV30 and TRBJ2-1): SQTIHQWPATLVQPVGSPLSLECTVEGTSNPNLYWYRQAAGRGLQLLFYSVGIGQISSEVPQNLSASRPQDRQFILSSKKLLLSDSGFYLCAWNRGYGDNEQFFGPGTRLTVL.